This TCR beta chain is drawn from a study of CD8+ T cells in alopecia areata. Overall study context: In an open-label trial, patients got 5 to 10 mg tofacitinib twice daily. The investigators scored severity in treated patients by the percentage of affected scalp area.

The treatment is: oral pan-JAK inhibitor, 5-10 mg twice daily. Germline lookup yields CDR1 SGHRS and CDR2 YFSETQ. The CDR3 covers 13 residues. The V and J ends lost 4 bases and 4 bases, in that order; junction bases with no gene match: 4. Sequencing templates came from extracted RNA that was reverse transcribed into cDNA. Method: immunoSEQ multiplex PCR; TCRdb's copy keeps in-frame clones and lacks some. This sample yields about 220,000 clones, of which more than 45% are seen a single time; more than 1.5% belongs to the top ten. The source is a human donor with alopecia areata. The chain employs TRBV5-1 and TRBJ1-2, with TRBD1 matching 7 bases. The input for sequencing was CD4+ T cells sorted from blood, taken at week 4, from a patient treated with tofacitinib. Here the CDR3 reads CASSTGQTYGYTF. The CDR3 nucleotides read TGCGCCAGCAGCACGGGACAGACCTATGGCTACACCTTC.